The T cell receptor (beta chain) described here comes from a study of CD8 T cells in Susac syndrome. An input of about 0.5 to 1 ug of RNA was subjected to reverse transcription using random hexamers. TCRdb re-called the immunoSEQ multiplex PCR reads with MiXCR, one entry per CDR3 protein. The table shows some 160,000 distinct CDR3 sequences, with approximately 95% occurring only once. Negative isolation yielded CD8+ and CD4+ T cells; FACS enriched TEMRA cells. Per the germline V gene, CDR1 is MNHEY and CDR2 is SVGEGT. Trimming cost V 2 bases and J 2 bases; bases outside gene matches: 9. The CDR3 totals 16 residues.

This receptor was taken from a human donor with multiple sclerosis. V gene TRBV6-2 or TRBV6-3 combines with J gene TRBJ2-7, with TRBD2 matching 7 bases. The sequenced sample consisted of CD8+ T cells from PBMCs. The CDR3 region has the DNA TGTGCCAGCAGTTACATCCGGACTAGGGGCGCCTACGAGCAGTACTTC. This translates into CASSYIRTRGAYEQYF.